The 25 T cell receptor beta chains below all came from one sample that was sequenced in a study of OX40 agonist ivuxolimab in advanced cancers. Method: immunoSEQ multiplex PCR; TCRdb's copy keeps in-frame clones and lacks some. Among about 50,000 clones listed, approximately 80% were seen once. This sample comprised CD4+ or CD8+ T cells sorted from blood, obtained in a trial of the OX40 agonist ivuxolimab. The receptor set was obtained from an adult with an advanced solid tumor such as melanoma, head and neck, liver or kidney cancer.

This clone was recorded once. The genes are TRBV5-5 and TRBJ2-1; possibly TRBD1 or TRBD2 for D (7 bases each). This CDR3 region has 14 residues. Germline assignment: CDR1 SGHKS and CDR2 YYEKEE (reference sequence). The V and J ends lost 4 bases and 9 bases respectively, with 17 bases between them. As DNA, the CDR3 is TGTGCCAGCAGCCCCTTTGGCAGGGGGGGTGAGCAGTTCTTC. It yields the protein CASSPFGRGGEQFF.

V usage is TRBV5-1 and J usage is TRBJ1-2; D not certain. The CDR3 runs 13 residues. Trimming removed 0 bases from V and 7 bases from J, with 10 bases in between. Germline CDR1 SGHRS, CDR2 YFSETQ. CDR3 residues: CASSLAARGGYTF. The CDR3 nucleotides read TGCGCCAGCAGCTTGGCCGCCAGAGGTGGCTACACCTTC. The variable domain in full, completed from reference TRBV5-1 and TRBJ1-2, reads KAGVTQTPRYLIKTRGQQVTLSCSPISGHRSVSWYQQTPGQGLQFLFEYFSETQRNKGNFPGRFSGRQFSNSRSEMNVSTLELGDSALYLCASSLAARGGYTFGSGTRLTVV.

This chain links TRBV7-2 with TRBJ1-2; D is perhaps TRBD1 (6 bases). V dropped 5 bases and J dropped 4 bases, with 17 bases sitting between them. Germline values: CDR1 SGHTA, CDR2 FQGNSA. The CDR3 loop spans 15 amino acids. The CDR3 reads CASSLGLVRGYGYTF. The CDR3 DNA reads as TGTGCCAGCAGCCTGGGGTTGGTCAGGGGCTATGGCTACACCTTC.

The chain recombines TRBV18 with TRBJ2-5; D is uncertain. The germline gives CDR1 KGHSH, CDR2 LQKENI. This CDR3 contains 13 residues. Trimming took 4 bases from V and 3 from J, leaving 9 bases between them. The CDR3: CASSLVREETQYF. The CDR3 DNA sequence: TGTGCCAGCTCACTCGTAAGGGAAGAGACCCAGTACTTC.

The V and J genes are TRBV4-1 and TRBJ2-1; 11 positions match TRBD1. From germline, CDR1 is MGHRA and CDR2 YSYEKL. CDR3 size: 15 residues. V dropped 4 bases and J dropped 8; count of bases not matched to a gene: 7. Written as DNA, the CDR3 is TGCGCCAGCAGCCTCGGACAGGGGGCTCCTTATGAGCAGTTCTTC. Its protein product is CASSLGQGAPYEQFF.

The rearrangement links TRBV27 to TRBJ1-5; TRBD1 aligns across 7 bases. V lost 8 bases to trimming and J lost 3 bases; unmatched junction nucleotides: 16. The germline V gene encodes CDR1 MNHEY and CDR2 SMNVEV (reference sequence). The CDR3 covers 17 residues. In DNA, the CDR3 is TGTGCCAGCGGGTCCTCCGTACAGGGGATCCCCAATCAGCCCCAGCATTTT. Its translation is CASGSSVQGIPNQPQHF.

The genes are TRBV5-8 and TRBJ1-1, with D perhaps TRBD1 (6 bases). V lost 1 base and J 4 bases, leaving 14 bases between the germline ends. The CDR3 length is 15 residues. The V gene's germline CDR1 is SGHTS and CDR2 YDEGEE. The CDR3 reads CASSLTGGATTEAFF. CDR3 DNA: TGTGCCAGCAGCTTGACCGGGGGCGCAACCACTGAAGCTTTCTTT. The variable domain in full, with the rest retrieved from reference TRBV5-8 and TRBJ1-1, is EAGVTQSPTHLIKTRGQQATLRCSPISGHTSVYWYQQALGLGLQFLLWYDEGEERNRGNFPPRFSGRQFPNYSSELNVNALELEDSALYLCASSLTGGATTEAFFGQGTRLTVV.

V usage is TRBV4-3 and J usage is TRBJ2-7; no firm D call. CDR1 and CDR2 from the germline V gene are LGHNA and YSLEER. V lost 0 bases to trimming and J lost 6 bases, with 15 bases between them. The CDR3 length is 15 residues. The CDR3 DNA reads TGCGCCAGCAGCCAAGAACCTGGACCTTCGATCGAGCAGTACTTC. The encoded protein is CASSQEPGPSIEQYF.

The chain joins TRBV11-2 to TRBJ1-2; D is perhaps TRBD1 (6 bases). The CDR3 totals 14 residues. The V end lost 5 bases, the J end lost 8 bases, and 18 bases lay between the germline ends. CDR1 and CDR2 from the germline V gene are SGHAT and FQNNGV. This chain's CDR3 is CASSPGAGFVGYTF. The CDR3, as DNA: TGTGCCAGCAGCCCGGGGGCAGGGTTCGTCGGCTACACCTTC.

The chain is built from TRBV27 and TRBJ2-1; unclear D gene. This CDR3 spans 12 amino acids. Germline CDR1 reads MNHEY; CDR2 reads SMNVEV (reference sequence). The V end was cut by 6 bases, the J end by 2 bases, with 5 bases between. CDR3 region: CASSGPYNEQFF. For the CDR3, the DNA is TGTGCCAGCAGCGGACCCTACAATGAGCAGTTCTTC.

The rearrangement uses TRBV29-1 and TRBJ2-2, with D perhaps assigned TRBD1 or TRBD2 (5 bases each). CDR3 size: 13 residues. Germline lookup yields CDR1 SQVTM and CDR2 ANQGSEA. The ends were cut back, 8 bases at V and 3 bases at J, with 13 bases in the middle. CDR3 protein: CSNRDPYTGELFF. CDR3 nucleotide sequence: TGCAGCAACCGGGACCCCTACACCGGGGAGCTGTTTTTT.

This rearrangement joins TRBV30 to TRBJ1-1; no clear D. From germline, CDR1 is GTSNPN and CDR2 SVGIG (reference sequence). The CDR3 sequence is 13 residues long. V was trimmed by 0 bases and J by 1 base, leaving 6 bases between them. CDR3 in amino acids: CAWSVSANTEAFF. The CDR3 coding sequence is TGTGCCTGGAGTGTGTCAGCGAACACTGAAGCTTTCTTT.

The chain couples TRBV2 to TRBJ1-5; weak D call: TRBD1 (5 bases). Germline V gene data show CDR1 as SNHLY and CDR2 as FYNNEI. Trimming cost V 11 bases and J 7 bases, with 18 bases left between them. The CDR3 runs 13 residues. CDR3 protein: CASTKGVYQPQHF. The DNA for the CDR3 is TGTGCCTCTACCAAAGGGGTCTACCAGCCCCAGCATTTT.

The chain uses TRBV5-8 and TRBJ2-3, with 14 bases matching TRBD2. This CDR3 spans 19 amino acids. Losses at the gene ends were 4 bases for V and 1 base for J; bases not matched to a gene: 11. The germline CDR1 and CDR2 sequences are SGHTS and YDEGEE. The CDR3 reads CASSAMRTSGGSRTDTQYF. For the CDR3, the DNA is TGTGCCAGCAGCGCGATGAGGACTAGCGGGGGGTCCCGCACAGATACGCAGTATTTT.

The chain links TRBV5-6 to TRBJ2-1; 8 nucleotides line up with TRBD1. Unmatched junction bases numbered 6, after V lost 3 bases and J lost 4 bases. Germline values: CDR1 SGHDT, CDR2 YYEEEE. The CDR3 runs to 15 residues. CDR3 protein: CASSWGRGRYNEQFF. The CDR3 DNA reads as TGTGCCAGCAGCTGGGGCAGGGGGCGGTACAATGAGCAGTTCTTC.

The chain couples TRBV25-1 to TRBJ2-2; D is perhaps TRBD1 or TRBD2 (6 bases each). CDR1 is MGHDK, CDR2 SYGVNS, per germline. V was trimmed by 5 bases and J by 4 bases, leaving 17 bases between them. The CDR3 totals 16 residues. CDR3 region: CASSPSWGAGTGELFF. The CDR3, as DNA: TGTGCCAGCAGTCCTTCTTGGGGGGCAGGCACCGGGGAGCTGTTTTTT.

This clone was recorded once. In DNA form, the CDR3 reads TGCGCCAGCAGCAGCGGCAGCCGCGACTTTTACCCTTCGCCCCCCTACGAGCAGTACTTC. Translation gives CASSSGSRDFYPSPPYEQYF. The V call is TRBV4-3, the J call TRBJ2-7; tentatively, D is TRBD2 (5 bases). This CDR3 region has 20 residues. Germline loops: CDR1 LGHNA, CDR2 YSLEER. Deletions cut 5 bases from V and 2 bases from J, with 31 bases between.

This clone was counted once. V and J are TRBV7-2 and TRBJ2-1; tentatively, D is TRBD2 (6 bases). Trimming stripped 1 base from V and 4 bases from J, with 23 bases between. Germline-derived CDR1 and CDR2 are SGHTA and FQGNSA. This CDR3 region has 19 residues. CDR3 in amino acids: CASSLVSGYWRAEYNEQFF. The CDR3 DNA follows: TGTGCCAGCAGCTTAGTTTCGGGCTATTGGAGGGCGGAGTACAATGAGCAGTTCTTC.

V usage is TRBV19 and J usage is TRBJ1-2; D perhaps matches TRBD1 (6 bases). CDR1 and CDR2 from the germline V gene are LNHDA and SQIVND (reference sequence). Trimming left V 6 bases short and J 4 bases short, with 18 bases between. The CDR3 is made up of 15 amino acids. The CDR3 loop is CASSLGGPDGYGYTF. The CDR3 bases are TGTGCCAGTAGCCTTGGGGGGCCCGACGGCTATGGCTACACCTTC.

The chain has TRBV30 and TRBJ1-5; the match to TRBD1 covers 9 bases. The CDR3 is 15 amino acids. With V trimmed by 3 bases and J by 4 bases, 7 bases remained unmatched. The germline V gene has CDR1 GTSNPN and CDR2 SVGIG (reference sequence). The CDR3 spells CAWSARGTGNQPQHF. CDR3 DNA: TGTGCCTGGAGCGCTAGAGGGACAGGGAATCAGCCCCAGCATTTT. The variable domain in full, completed from reference TRBV30 and TRBJ1-5, reads SQTIHQWPATLVQPVGSPLSLECTVEGTSNPNLYWYRQAAGRGLQLLFYSVGIGQISSEVPQNLSASRPQDRQFILSSKKLLLSDSGFYLCAWSARGTGNQPQHFGDGTRLSIL.

The chain is built from TRBV27 and TRBJ2-7; a possible D gene is TRBD2 (6 bases). The V end lost 2 bases, the J end lost 3 bases, and 8 bases lay between the germline ends. The CDR3 extends over 13 amino acids. CDR1 and CDR2 (germline): MNHEY, SMNVEV (reference sequence). The CDR3 is CASSLKEGYEQYF. In nucleotides, the CDR3 is TGTGCCAGCAGTTTAAAGGAGGGCTACGAGCAGTACTTC.

V usage is TRBV27 and J usage is TRBJ2-5; 12 bases agree with TRBD2. Germline CDR1 and CDR2: MNHEY and SMNVEV (reference sequence). This CDR3 spans 16 amino acids. Trimming removed 4 bases from V and 2 bases from J; junction bases left unmatched: 5. CDR3 residues: CASSSRLAGAQETQYF. The CDR3 DNA reads TGTGCCAGCAGTTCCCGACTAGCGGGAGCTCAAGAGACCCAGTACTTC.

Worth noting for this clone: Other nucleotide sequences in the sample specify the same CDR3. This chain links TRBV27 with TRBJ1-2, with D maybe TRBD1 (5 bases). The CDR3 is made up of 13 amino acids. Trimming cost V 0 bases and J 4 bases, with 6 bases left between them. From germline, CDR1 is MNHEY and CDR2 SMNVEV (reference sequence). CDR3 DNA: TGTGCCAGCAGTTTATCGGGGGGCTATGGCTACACCTTC. It encodes CASSLSGGYGYTF.

This clone was seen only a few times. V and J are TRBV19 and TRBJ1-3; D is undetermined. The CDR3 extends over 15 amino acids. V lost 6 bases and J lost 0, with 12 bases in between. Germline V gene sequence: CDR1 LNHDA, CDR2 SQIVND (reference sequence). The CDR3: CASRVDGRSGNTIYF. In DNA, the CDR3 is TGTGCCAGTAGGGTCGACGGCCGCTCTGGAAACACCATATATTTT.

This clone was seen just once. CDR3: CASSPPGGPTSEQYF. CDR3 DNA sequence: TGTGCCAGCAGTCCCCCGGGAGGGCCTACTTCCGAGCAGTACTTC. The rearrangement joins TRBV28 to TRBJ2-7; the match to TRBD2 covers 8 bases. The CDR3 contains 15 residues. Germline trimming cut 5 bases from V and 6 bases from J; bases unmatched to any gene: 12. CDR1 and CDR2 from the germline V gene are MDHEN and SYDVKM. Together with reference TRBV28 and TRBJ2-7, the CDR3 gives the full variable domain: DVKVTQSSRYLVKRTGEKVFLECVQDMDHENMFWYRQDPGLGLRLIYFSYDVKMKEKGDIPEGYSVSREKKERFSLILESASTNQTSMYLCASSPPGGPTSEQYFGPGTRLTVT.